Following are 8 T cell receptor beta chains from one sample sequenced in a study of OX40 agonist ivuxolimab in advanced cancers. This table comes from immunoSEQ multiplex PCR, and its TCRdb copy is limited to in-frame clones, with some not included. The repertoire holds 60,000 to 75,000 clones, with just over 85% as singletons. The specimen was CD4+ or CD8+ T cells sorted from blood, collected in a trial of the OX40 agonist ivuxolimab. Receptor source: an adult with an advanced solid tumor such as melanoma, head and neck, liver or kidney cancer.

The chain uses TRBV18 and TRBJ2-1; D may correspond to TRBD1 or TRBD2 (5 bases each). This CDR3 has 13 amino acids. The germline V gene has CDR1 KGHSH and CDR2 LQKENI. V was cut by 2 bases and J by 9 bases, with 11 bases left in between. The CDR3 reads CASSPWDASEQFF. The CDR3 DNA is TGTGCCAGCTCACCATGGGACGCGAGTGAGCAGTTCTTC.

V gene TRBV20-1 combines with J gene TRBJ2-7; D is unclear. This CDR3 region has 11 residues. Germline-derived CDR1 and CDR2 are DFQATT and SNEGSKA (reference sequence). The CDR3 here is CSQLGSYEQYF. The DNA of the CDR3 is TGCTCCCAGTTGGGCTCCTACGAGCAGTACTTC.

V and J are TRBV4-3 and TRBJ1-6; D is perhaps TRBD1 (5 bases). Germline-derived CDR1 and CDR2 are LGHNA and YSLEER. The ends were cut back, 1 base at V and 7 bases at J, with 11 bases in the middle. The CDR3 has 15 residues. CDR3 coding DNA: TGCGCCAGCAGCCAAGGAGGGCGACAGAATTCACCCCTCCACTTT. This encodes CASSQGGRQNSPLHF.

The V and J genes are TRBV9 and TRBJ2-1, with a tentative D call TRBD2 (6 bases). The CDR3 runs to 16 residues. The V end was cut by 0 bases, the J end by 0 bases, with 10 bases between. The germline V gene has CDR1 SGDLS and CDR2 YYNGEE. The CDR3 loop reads CASSVARGSSYNEQFF. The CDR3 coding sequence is TGTGCCAGCAGCGTAGCTCGGGGGAGCTCCTACAATGAGCAGTTCTTC.

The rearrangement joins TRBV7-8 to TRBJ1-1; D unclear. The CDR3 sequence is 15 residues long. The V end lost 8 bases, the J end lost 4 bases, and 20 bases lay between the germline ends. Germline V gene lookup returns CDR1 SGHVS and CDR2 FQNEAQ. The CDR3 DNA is TGTGCCAGCTCCACCTACGGGGAGATTGGCACTGAAGCTTTCTTT. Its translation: CASSTYGEIGTEAFF.

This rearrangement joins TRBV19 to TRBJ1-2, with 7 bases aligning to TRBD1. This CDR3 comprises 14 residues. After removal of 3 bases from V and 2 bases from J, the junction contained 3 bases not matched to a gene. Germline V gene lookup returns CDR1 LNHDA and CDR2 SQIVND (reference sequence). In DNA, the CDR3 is TGTGCCAGTAGTATTCAACAGGGGAACTATGGCTACACCTTC. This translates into CASSIQQGNYGYTF. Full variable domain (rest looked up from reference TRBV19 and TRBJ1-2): DGGITQSPKYLFRKEGQNVTLSCEQNLNHDAMYWYRQDPGQGLRLIYYSQIVNDFQKGDIAEGYSVSREKKESFPLTVTSAQKNPTAFYLCASSIQQGNYGYTFGSGTRLTVV.

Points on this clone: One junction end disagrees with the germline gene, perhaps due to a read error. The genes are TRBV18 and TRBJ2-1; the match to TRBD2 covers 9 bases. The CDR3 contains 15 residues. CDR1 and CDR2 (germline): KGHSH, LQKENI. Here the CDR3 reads CASSPGTSSDNEQFF. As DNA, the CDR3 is TGTGCCAGCTCACCCGGGACTAGCTCCGACAATGAGCAGTTCTTC.

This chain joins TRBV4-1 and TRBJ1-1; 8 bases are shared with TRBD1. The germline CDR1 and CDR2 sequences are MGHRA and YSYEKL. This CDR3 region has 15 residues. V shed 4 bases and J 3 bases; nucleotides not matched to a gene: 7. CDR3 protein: CASSPWTGRDTEAFF. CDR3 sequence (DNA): TGCGCCAGCAGCCCTTGGACAGGGCGGGACACTGAAGCTTTCTTT.